The 19 T cell receptor beta chains given below trace back to one sample, sequenced in a study of cytomegalovirus exposure and HLA in healthy donors. The PCR contained 60 Vbeta and 13 Jbeta primers. The assay was immunoSEQ multiplex PCR, and TCRdb's table has in-frame clones only and misses some. The sample lists under 200,000 clones, approximately 80% occurring once. The sequencing input was PBMCs. The origin of the receptors is a man aged 50-59 years in good health and CMV-seropositive.

This rearrangement joins TRBV7-9 to TRBJ2-1; TRBD1 matches at 8 bases. V was clipped by 4 bases and J by 8 bases; unmatched bases: 1. This CDR3 comprises 12 residues. Germline-derived CDR1 and CDR2 are SEHNR and FQNEAQ (reference sequence). The CDR3 reads CASSSTGDEQFF. As DNA, the CDR3 is TGTGCCAGCAGCTCGACAGGGGATGAGCAGTTCTTC.

The V call is TRBV28, the J call TRBJ2-7, with 9 positions matching TRBD1. V shed 5 bases and J 1 base; nucleotides not matched to a gene: 12. Looked up from germline, CDR1 is MDHEN and CDR2 is SYDVKM. The CDR3 is 17 amino acids. The CDR3 coding sequence is TGTGCCAGCAGTCGGTACCCCACAGGGGGCAGTTCCTACGAGCAGTACGTC. Its translation is CASSRYPTGGSSYEQYV.

The J gene is TRBJ1-2, the V gene TRBV7-4, with TRBD1 matching over 10 bases. The germline CDR1 and CDR2 sequences are SGHVT and SQSDAQ. The CDR3 is 13 residues long. The V and J ends lost 7 bases and 7 bases, in that order; junction bases with no gene match: 6. CDR3 DNA: TGTGCCAGCAACGGGACAGGGGCGAGTGGCTACACCTTC. Amino acids: CASNGTGASGYTF. Together with reference TRBV7-4 and TRBJ1-2, the CDR3 gives the full variable domain: GAGVSQSPRYKVAKRGRDVALRCDSISGHVTLYWYRQTLGQGSEVLTYSQSDAQRDKSGRPSGRFSAERPERSVSTLKIQRTEQGDSAVYLCASNGTGASGYTFGSGTRLTVV.

This sequence joins TRBV2 and TRBJ1-5, with D possibly matching TRBD1 (6 bases). Germline CDR1 reads SNHLY; CDR2 reads FYNNEI. This CDR3 spans 15 amino acids. Deletions cut 2 bases from V and 7 bases from J, with 15 bases between. DNA for the CDR3: TGTGCCAGCAGTGAACCTCCGACAGGTCGACAGCCCCAGCATTTT. Amino acid sequence: CASSEPPTGRQPQHF.

This rearrangement joins TRBV18 to TRBJ1-1, with no clear D. CDR1 is KGHSH and CDR2 is LQKENI in the germline V gene. Trimming left V 0 bases short and J 1 base short, with 12 bases between. CDR3 length: 16 amino acids. The DNA for the CDR3 is TGTGCCAGCTCACCACCGGGAGGACGGAGGAACACTGAAGCTTTCTTT. It is translated as CASSPPGGRRNTEAFF.

This chain links TRBV28 with TRBJ1-2; a possible D gene is TRBD1 (6 bases). V gave up 1 base and J gave up 0 bases, with 15 bases separating them. The CDR3 length is 17 residues. The germline V gene has CDR1 MDHEN and CDR2 SYDVKM. CDR3 loop: CASSLFDQGLANYGYTF. DNA for the CDR3: TGTGCCAGCAGTTTATTCGACCAGGGGCTCGCTAACTATGGCTACACCTTC.

The CDR3 nucleotides are TGTGCCAGCAGCCCGGGAGGGGGCAGGGCACCCTACGAGCAGTACTTC. Translated: CASSPGGGRAPYEQYF. This chain uses TRBV9 with TRBJ2-7; D might be TRBD2 (8 bases). The CDR3 sequence is 16 residues long. Germline CDR1 SGDLS, CDR2 YYNGEE. With 4 bases removed from V and 2 bases from J, the gap between germline ends came to 19 bases.

The CDR3 DNA follows: TGCAGCGTTGATAAAGGGGGCACGGGAAACACCATATATTTT. It codes for CSVDKGGTGNTIYF. The chain carries TRBV29-1 and TRBJ1-3; 7 positions agree with TRBD1. Germline V gives CDR1 SQVTM, CDR2 ANQGSEA. The CDR3 runs 14 residues. With 3 bases clipped from V and 4 bases from J, the junction kept 6 bases outside the gene matches.

The rearrangement joins TRBV11-2 to TRBJ1-3; D is unresolved. The germline V gene has CDR1 SGHAT and CDR2 FQNNGV. Trimming stripped 3 bases from V and 0 bases from J, with 15 bases between. The CDR3 spans 17 residues. The CDR3 DNA reads as TGTGCCAGCAGCTTGGCAAGGACTGGGAGCTCTGGAAACACCATATATTTT. This codes for CASSLARTGSSGNTIYF.

Details on this clone: Other nucleotide sequences in the sample specify the same CDR3. This chain joins TRBV13 and TRBJ2-3; 8 bases line up with TRBD1. CDR1 PRHDT and CDR2 FYEKMQ come from the germline V gene (reference sequence). The CDR3 extends over 15 amino acids. V dropped 6 bases and J dropped 5; count of bases not matched to a gene: 10. CDR3 in DNA: TGTGCCAGCAGTTTACGGGAGACAGGGGTAGATACGCAGTATTTT. It translates to CASSLRETGVDTQYF.

The chain links TRBV7-8 to TRBJ1-1, with 9 nucleotides matching TRBD1. Germline lookup yields CDR1 SGHVS and CDR2 FQNEAQ. The CDR3 spans 15 residues. With 3 bases clipped from V and 0 bases from J, the junction kept 2 bases outside the gene matches. This CDR3 reads CASSLGTGMNTEAFF. In nucleotides, the CDR3 is TGTGCCAGCAGCTTGGGGACAGGGATGAACACTGAAGCTTTCTTT.

This chain uses TRBV6-1 with TRBJ2-5, with 10 bases that match TRBD1. The CDR3 has 17 amino acids. The germline V gene encodes CDR1 MNHNS and CDR2 SASEGT. Trimming at V came to 4 bases and at J to 0 bases, leaving 8 bases not matched to a gene. The CDR3 sequence: CASSGGEGTGDQETQYF. The DNA for the CDR3 is TGTGCCAGCAGTGGGGGGGAGGGGACAGGGGACCAAGAGACCCAGTACTTC.

The V and J genes are TRBV7-9 and TRBJ2-3; 8 bases agree with TRBD2. This CDR3 spans 17 amino acids. V gave up 3 bases and J gave up 5 bases; unmatched junction bases: 13. CDR1 is SEHNR and CDR2 is FQNEAQ in the germline V gene (reference sequence). CDR3 bases: TGTGCCAGCAGCTTCGATAGACTAGCGACTTACGGAGATACGCAGTATTTT. Its protein is CASSFDRLATYGDTQYF.

The chain joins TRBV19 to TRBJ1-1; 7 bases align to TRBD1. The CDR3 spans 16 residues. The junction had 14 bases not matched to a gene; V was cut back by 4 bases and J by 6 bases. Per the germline V gene, CDR1 is LNHDA and CDR2 is SQIVND (reference sequence). CDR3: CASSTLNRGSGAEAFF. CDR3 coding DNA: TGTGCCAGTAGTACCCTTAACAGGGGTAGTGGGGCTGAAGCTTTCTTT.

V usage is TRBV7-9 and J usage is TRBJ1-1, with 8 positions matching TRBD1. V shed 5 bases and J 3 bases; nucleotides not matched to a gene: 11. CDR1 is SEHNR and CDR2 is FQNEAQ in the germline V gene (reference sequence). CDR3 size: 16 residues. The CDR3 DNA follows: TGTGCCAGCAGCCGTTCTCTTTCAGGGGGCTACACTGAAGCTTTCTTT. This translates into CASSRSLSGGYTEAFF. Full variable domain (outside the CDR3, taken from reference TRBV7-9 and TRBJ1-1): DTGVSQNPRHKITKRGQNVTFRCDPISEHNRLYWYRQTLGQGPEFLTYFQNEAQLEKSRLLSDRFSAERPKGSFSTLEIQRTEQGDSAMYLCASSRSLSGGYTEAFFGQGTRLTVV.

The table lists this clone with a few counts. The V and J genes are TRBV2 and TRBJ2-7; the match to TRBD1 covers 12 bases. The CDR3 consists of 14 residues. With 7 bases clipped from V and 6 bases from J, the junction kept 7 bases outside the gene matches. In germline, CDR1 is SNHLY, CDR2 FYNNEI. Written as DNA, the CDR3 is TGTGCCAGCAAGGAGGGACAGGGGGCAGGCGAGCAGTACTTC. This codes for CASKEGQGAGEQYF. Full variable domain (rest looked up from reference TRBV2 and TRBJ2-7): EPEVTQTPSHQVTQMGQEVILRCVPISNHLYFYWYRQILGQKVEFLVSFYNNEISEKSEIFDDQFSVERPDGSNFTLKIRSTKLEDSAMYFCASKEGQGAGEQYFGPGTRLTVT.

This chain uses TRBV5-6 with TRBJ1-3; perhaps TRBD1 as D (5 bases). There are 16 residues in the CDR3. V was cut by 4 bases and J by 0 bases, with 14 bases left in between. CDR1 and CDR2 from the germline V gene are SGHDT and YYEEEE. The CDR3 reads CASSQLAGGSGNTIYF. CDR3 DNA sequence: TGTGCCAGCAGCCAACTGGCGGGGGGCTCTGGAAACACCATATATTTT.

The J gene is TRBJ1-5, the V gene TRBV19; TRBD1 aligns across 9 bases. In germline, CDR1 is LNHDA, CDR2 SQIVND (reference sequence). This CDR3 has 15 amino acids. Unmatched junction bases numbered 12, after V lost 6 bases and J lost 9 bases. DNA for the CDR3: TGTGCCAGTAGCACCGGGACAGGGAGAAGTTGGCCCCAGCATTTT. Translation: CASSTGTGRSWPQHF.

V is TRBV4-1 and J is TRBJ2-5; possibly TRBD1 for D (5 bases). This CDR3 region has 16 residues. In germline, CDR1 is MGHRA, CDR2 YSYEKL. Deletions cut 1 base from V and 5 bases from J, with 17 bases between. The CDR3 loop reads CASSQVGGREGETQYF. The CDR3 DNA reads as TGCGCCAGCAGCCAAGTGGGTGGCAGGGAAGGGGAGACCCAGTACTTC.